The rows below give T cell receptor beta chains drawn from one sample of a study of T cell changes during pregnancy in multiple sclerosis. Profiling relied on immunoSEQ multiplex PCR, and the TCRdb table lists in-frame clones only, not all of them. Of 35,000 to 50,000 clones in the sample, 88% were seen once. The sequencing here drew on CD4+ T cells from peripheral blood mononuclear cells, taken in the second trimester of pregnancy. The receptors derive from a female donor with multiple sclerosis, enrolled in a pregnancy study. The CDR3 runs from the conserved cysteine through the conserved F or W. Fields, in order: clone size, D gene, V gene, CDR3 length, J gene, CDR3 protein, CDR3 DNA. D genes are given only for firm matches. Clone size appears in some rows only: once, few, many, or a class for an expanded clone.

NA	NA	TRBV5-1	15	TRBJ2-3	CASSYAGSPGDTQYF	TGCGCCAGCAGCTATGCCGGGAGCCCGGGAGATACGCAGTATTTT
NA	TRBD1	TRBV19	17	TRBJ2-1	CASSPSRDRFPYNEQFF	TGTGCCAGTAGTCCTTCGAGGGACAGGTTCCCTTACAATGAGCAGTTCTTC
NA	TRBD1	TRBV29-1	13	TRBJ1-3	CSVHRGSGNTIYF	TGCAGCGTGCACAGGGGTTCTGGAAACACCATATATTTT
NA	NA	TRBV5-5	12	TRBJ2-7	CASSKQGYEQYF	TGTGCCAGCAGCAAACAGGGCTACGAGCAGTACTTC
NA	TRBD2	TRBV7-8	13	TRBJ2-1	CASTGGSLGEQFF	TGTGCCAGCACAGGCGGGAGTCTGGGTGAGCAGTTCTTC
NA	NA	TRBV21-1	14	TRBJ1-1	CASSNGIPAPEAFF	TGTGCCAGCAGCAACGGGATCCCCGCTCCTGAAGCTTTCTTT
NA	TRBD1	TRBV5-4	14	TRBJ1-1	CASSEQGRNTEAFF	TGTGCCAGCAGCGAACAGGGGAGGAACACTGAAGCTTTCTTT
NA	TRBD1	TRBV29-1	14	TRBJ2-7	CSVEAGTGAYEQYF	TGCAGCGTTGAAGCCGGGACAGGTGCCTACGAGCAGTACTTC
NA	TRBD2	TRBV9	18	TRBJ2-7	CASSVGPASGFISYEQYF	TGTGCCAGCAGCGTAGGGCCTGCTAGCGGGTTTATCTCCTACGAGCAGTACTTC
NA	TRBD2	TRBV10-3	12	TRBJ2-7	CAIKGLAGEQYF	TGTGCCATCAAGGGACTAGCGGGAGAGCAGTACTTC
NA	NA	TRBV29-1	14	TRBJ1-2	CSVEGGQGFYGYTF	TGCAGCGTTGAAGGCGGGCAGGGGTTCTATGGCTACACCTTC
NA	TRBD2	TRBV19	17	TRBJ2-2	CASSIARTSGGTGELFF	TGTGCCAGTAGTATAGCCAGGACTAGCGGGGGAACCGGGGAGCTGTTTTTT
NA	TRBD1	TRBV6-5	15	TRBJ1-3	CASRLTGESGNTIYF	TGTGCCAGCAGATTAACAGGGGAGTCTGGAAACACCATATATTTT
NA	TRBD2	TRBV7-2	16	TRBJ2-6	CASTSLGGSGANVLTF	TGTGCCAGCACCTCGTTGGGGGGGTCTGGGGCCAACGTCCTGACTTTC
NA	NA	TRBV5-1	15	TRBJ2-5	CASSLRDSAPETQYF	TGCGCCAGCAGCCTCCGGGACTCTGCGCCTGAGACCCAGTACTTC
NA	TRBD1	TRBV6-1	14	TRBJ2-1	CASSSLWTGVEQFF	TGTGCCAGCAGCTCGCTTTGGACAGGGGTCGAGCAGTTCTTC
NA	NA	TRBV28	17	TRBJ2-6	CASSLADSVSGANVLTF	TGTGCCAGCAGTTTAGCGGACAGCGTTTCTGGGGCCAACGTCCTGACTTTC
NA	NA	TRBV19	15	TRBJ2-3	CASSIGSGSTDTQYF	TGTGCCAGTAGTATAGGGAGCGGAAGCACAGATACGCAGTATTTT
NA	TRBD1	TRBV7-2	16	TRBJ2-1	CASSLVSTGGYNEQFF	TGTGCCAGCAGCTTAGTAAGCACAGGGGGATACAATGAGCAGTTCTTC
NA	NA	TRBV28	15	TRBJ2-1	CASSLLSPPGDEQFF	TGTGCCAGCAGTTTATTGTCGCCCCCGGGGGATGAGCAGTTCTTC
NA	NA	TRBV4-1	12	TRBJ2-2	CASSHYTGELFF	TGCGCCAGCAGCCACTACACCGGGGAGCTGTTTTTT
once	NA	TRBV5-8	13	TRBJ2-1	CASSLVTYNEQFF	TGTGCCAGCAGCTTGGTCACCTACAATGAGCAGTTCTTC
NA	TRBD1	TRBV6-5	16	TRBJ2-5	CASSYSGTGGSETQYF	TGTGCCAGCAGTTACTCTGGGACAGGGGGCTCAGAGACCCAGTACTTC
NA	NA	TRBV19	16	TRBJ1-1	CASSHRGLEPNTEAFF	TGTGCCAGTAGTCACCGGGGGTTGGAACCGAACACTGAAGCTTTCTTT
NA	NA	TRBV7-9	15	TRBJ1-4	CASSPRLATNEKLFF	TGTGCCAGCAGCCCGAGACTAGCAACTAATGAAAAACTGTTTTTT
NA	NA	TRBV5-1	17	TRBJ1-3	CASSVELQGLDGNTIYF	TGCGCCAGCAGCGTAGAACTACAGGGATTGGATGGAAACACCATATATTTT
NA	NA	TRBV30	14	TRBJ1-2	CAWSRKGRNYGYTF	TGTGCCTGGAGTCGCAAGGGGAGGAACTATGGCTACACCTTC
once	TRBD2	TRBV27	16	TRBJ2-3	CASSLWAGGSPDTQYF	TGTGCCAGCAGTTTATGGGCGGGAGGGTCCCCAGATACGCAGTATTTT
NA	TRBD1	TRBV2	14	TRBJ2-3	CASSRTGIADTQYF	TGTGCCAGCAGCAGGACAGGGATTGCAGATACGCAGTATTTT
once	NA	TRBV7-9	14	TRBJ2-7	CASSPEAQVGEQYF	TGTGCCAGCAGCCCCGAGGCACAGGTTGGAGAGCAGTACTTC
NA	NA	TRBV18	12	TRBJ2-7	CASSQEGYEQYF	TGTGCCAGCTCACAGGAGGGCTACGAGCAGTACTTC
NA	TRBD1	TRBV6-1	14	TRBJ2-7	CASSVGQYSYEQYF	TGTGCCAGCAGTGTGGGACAGTACTCCTACGAGCAGTACTTC
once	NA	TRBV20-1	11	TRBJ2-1	CSASGTPEQFF	TGCAGTGCTAGCGGGACTCCAGAGCAGTTCTTC
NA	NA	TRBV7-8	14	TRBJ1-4	CASSRRAGGEKLFF	TGTGCCAGCAGCCGCAGGGCAGGTGGAGAAAAACTGTTTTTT
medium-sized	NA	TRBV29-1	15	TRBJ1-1	CSVVPTGGWNTEAFF	TGCAGCGTCGTTCCCACGGGAGGGTGGAACACTGAAGCTTTCTTT
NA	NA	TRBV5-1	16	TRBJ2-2	CASSFFVSSGTGELFF	TGCGCCAGCAGCTTTTTTGTTTCGTCGGGCACCGGGGAGCTGTTTTTT
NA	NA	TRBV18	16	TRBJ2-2	CASSLGHPPDTGELFF	TGTGCCAGCTCACTGGGACATCCCCCGGACACCGGGGAGCTGTTTTTT
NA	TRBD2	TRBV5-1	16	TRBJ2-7	CASSLAGQRGIYEQYF	TGCGCCAGCAGCTTGGCTGGCCAGCGGGGAATCTACGAGCAGTACTTC
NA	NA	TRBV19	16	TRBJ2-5	CASSMGTRGAGETQYF	TGTGCCAGTAGTATGGGCACGAGGGGAGCGGGAGAGACCCAGTACTTC
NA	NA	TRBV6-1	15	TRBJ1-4	CASSDRGAPNEKLFF	TGTGCCAGCAGTGACCGGGGGGCTCCTAATGAAAAACTGTTTTTT